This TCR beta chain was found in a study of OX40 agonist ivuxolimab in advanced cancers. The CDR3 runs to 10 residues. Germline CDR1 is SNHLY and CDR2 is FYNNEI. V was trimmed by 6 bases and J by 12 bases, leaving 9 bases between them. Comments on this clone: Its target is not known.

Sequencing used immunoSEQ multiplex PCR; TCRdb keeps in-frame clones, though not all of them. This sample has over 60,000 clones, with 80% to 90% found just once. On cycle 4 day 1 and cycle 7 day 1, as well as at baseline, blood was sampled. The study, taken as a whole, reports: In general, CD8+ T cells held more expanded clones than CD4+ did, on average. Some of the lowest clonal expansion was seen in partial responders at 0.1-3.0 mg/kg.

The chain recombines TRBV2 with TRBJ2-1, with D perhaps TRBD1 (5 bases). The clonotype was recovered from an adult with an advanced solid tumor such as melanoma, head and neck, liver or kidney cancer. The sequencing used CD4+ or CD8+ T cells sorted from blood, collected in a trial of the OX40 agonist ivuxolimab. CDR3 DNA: TGTGCCAGCAGCAGGGTCGGGCAGTTCTTC. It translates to CASSRVGQFF.